These T cell receptor beta chains were read from a single sample in a study of CD8 T cells in ankylosing spondylitis. TCRdb re-derived calls from the 5' RACE reads in MiXCR, one entry per CDR3 protein. The sample records more than 400,000 distinct CDR3 sequences, about 5% being singletons. Sequencing was carried out using blood, either unsorted or a sorted T cell fraction (not recorded which). The receptors shown here come from a male donor with ankylosing spondylitis. Each CDR3 is given with its conserved first and last residue. Fields, in order: V gene, J gene, clone size, CDR3 protein. Size is stated for part of the rows, as once, few or many counts, or as a class when the clone is expanded.

>TRBV7-8|TRBJ1-2|many
CASSTNTGGGYTF
>TRBV6-5|TRBJ1-4|NA
CASSSLDRGSEKLFF
>TRBV24-1|TRBJ1-5|few
CATSDHFSGGPQHF
>TRBV19|TRBJ2-6|few
CASSMREMSSGANVLTF
>TRBV13|TRBJ2-5|many
CASSLGGWLADKSETQYF
>TRBV14|TRBJ2-6|NA
CASSQGRLSSGANVLTF
>TRBV11-2|TRBJ2-1|many
CASSLRAGYDNEQFF
>TRBV10-2|TRBJ2-2|many
CASSLVTGTGELFF
>TRBV10-3|TRBJ1-2|many
CAISGGDGYTF
>TRBV9|TRBJ1-5|many
CASSEGGGNQPQHF
>TRBV29-1|TRBJ2-7|many
CSWSRDTAEVQYF
>TRBV10-3|TRBJ1-1|many
CAISHTGVRTEAFF
>TRBV7-8|TRBJ1-1|many
CASSFDTNWVTEAFF
>TRBV6-1|TRBJ2-5|once
CASQNRDIFETQYF
>TRBV5-1|TRBJ1-1|many
CASSVQGVEGTEAFF
>TRBV5-1|TRBJ2-1|many
CASSLVEHWDRDNEQFF
>TRBV20-1|TRBJ1-2|few
CSAVRSGQRRGYTF
>TRBV10-3|TRBJ1-1|many
CAISGQGFTEAFF
>TRBV29-1|TRBJ2-1|many
CSVDSGTSGDNEQFF
>TRBV5-1|TRBJ1-1|many
CASSFIPGAEAFF
>TRBV5-6|TRBJ1-2|many
CASTLDRVDGYTF
>TRBV28|TRBJ1-2|many
CASSFMRGGGYTF
>TRBV4-1|TRBJ1-1|few
CASSQVRGARREAFF
>TRBV7-8|TRBJ1-1|many
CASSLEGFGTEAFF
>TRBV24-1|TRBJ2-5|NA
CATSETTGAGETQYF
>TRBV27|TRBJ2-3|NA
CASSSIPPIPQPGGPGDTQYF
>TRBV30|TRBJ2-1|many
CAWSVPGHEQFF
>TRBV2|TRBJ2-2|many
CASNFLDTGELFF
>TRBV7-7|TRBJ2-1|many
CASSLGAVPVDEQFF
>TRBV4-1|TRBJ1-5|many
CASSQAPDRAGQPQHF
>TRBV4-2|TRBJ1-6|many
CASSERAGRRNSPLHF
>TRBV9|TRBJ1-3|many
CASSVTPDSRSGNTIYF
>TRBV20-1|TRBJ2-3|NA
CSAPPQIHLRDTQYF
>TRBV5-1|TRBJ2-1|many
CASSSTQLSGNEQFF
>TRBV5-1|TRBJ2-1|many
CASSWGQGASYNEQFF
>TRBV18|TRBJ2-3|NA
CASSPRLGPPDTQYF
>TRBV5-1|TRBJ2-3|few
CASSKNLQGAGTDTQYF
>TRBV5-1|TRBJ1-5|NA
CASSRGTGDDQPQHF
>TRBV7-9|TRBJ2-1|many
CASSDNRESYNEQFF
>TRBV7-2|TRBJ1-1|many
CASSLSLVLYTEAFF
>TRBV30|TRBJ1-1|many
CAWSVERSTEAFF
>TRBV20-1|TRBJ1-1|few
CSAREAGKTEAFF
>TRBV25-1|TRBJ1-4|many
CASSALDGVGEKLFF
>TRBV11-1|TRBJ1-2|many
CASSSPDRGAYGYTF
>TRBV20-1|TRBJ2-1|many
CSASRVDEQFF
>TRBV16|TRBJ2-2|NA
CASSHDSHTGELFF
>TRBV5-1|TRBJ2-1|many
CASRLEASGREQFF
>TRBV11-1|TRBJ2-3|NA
CASSPVGTSGGAGTDTQYF
>TRBV4-2|TRBJ2-7|NA
CASSQGDRDLYEQYF
>TRBV20-1|TRBJ2-3|many
CSVHRGQRTDTQYF
>TRBV7-9|TRBJ2-7|many
CASSLAVGEGGKQYF
>TRBV4-3|TRBJ2-1|NA
CASSQVDRVLNNEQFF
>TRBV11-2|TRBJ2-1|many
CASSSPREREYHNEQFF
>TRBV9|TRBJ1-1|NA
CASSVRPLSNTEAFF
>TRBV6-4|TRBJ2-3|many
CASSDTSGGTDTQYF
>TRBV20-1|TRBJ2-7|NA
CSARDRGTAFSYEQYF
>TRBV20-1|TRBJ2-1|many
CSASSSSVYNEQFF
>TRBV20-1|TRBJ2-1|many
CSASTGSSYNEQFF
>TRBV4-3|TRBJ1-4|many
CASSQSTGGNEKLFF